This T cell receptor (beta chain) was found in a study of T cells in Graves' hyperthyroidism and ophthalmopathy (dated by TCRdb to between 2017 and 2020). Looking at the study overall: Peripheral blood samples were taken at initial diagnosis, before any treatment was given. Once sampling was done, hyperthyroidism patients were given methimazole at a starting dose of 30 mg daily, whereas ophthalmopathy patients were given high-dose intravenous methylprednisolone. TCR V-J signatures able to tell the groups apart were searched for in a discovery cohort of 90 to 100 patients, of whom 40 to 45 had Graves' ophthalmopathy and 55 to 65 had stable Graves' hyperthyroidism. TCR Vbeta CDR3 sequencing of 120 to 150 peripheral blood samples (about 45 ophthalmopathy, 75 or so hyperthyroidism and some 17 progressor patients) is reported in the paper. For training and testing, the roughly 93 patients in the discovery cohort were randomly divided in a 7:3 ratio. Prospective prediction of ophthalmopathy was tested in an independent validation cohort consisting of 18 to 20 hyperthyroidism patients and some 15 patients who later progressed to ophthalmopathy. In roughly six Graves' hyperthyroidism patients, the study also compared T-cell repertoires from thyroid tissue with T-cell repertoires from blood. Broader findings and caveats from the paper: A model built on a 13 V-J signature distinguished ophthalmopathy from stable hyperthyroidism, reaching roughly 88% sensitivity and about 81% specificity in cross-validation and 80%/75% in testing. During validation, the model predicted progression to ophthalmopathy a median of around 6 months ahead of onset, with 70.59% sensitivity and around 72% specificity. Sample size was not statistically predetermined, and investigators were not blinded to group allocation. Most expanded thyroid clonotypes (frequency above 0.001) were also detected in blood, suggesting blood repertoires may reflect thyroid immune responses.

This clonotype was seen more than once but under ten times. What antigen it recognizes has not been identified. No much larger clone exists at a distance of one base, and base qualities are not known. Stable Graves' hyperthyroidism was defined as the absence of progression to ophthalmopathy over 18 months of follow-up. Hyperthyroidism patients were newly diagnosed, had a disease duration of under 2 months, and were aged 18 to 65 years. Patients with uncontrolled infections, other autoimmune diseases, pregnancy or lactation were excluded. Diagnoses were established on the basis of clinical symptoms, serum thyroxine and TRAb, thyroid ultrasound, and orbital computed tomography. Ficoll-Paque density gradient centrifugation was used to isolate PBMCs from 8.5 to 10 ml of fresh peripheral blood. Total RNA was extracted with Trizol reagent, and quality was checked on an Agilent 2100 Bioanalyzer. The TCR beta CDR3 regions were amplified from the RNA transcripts. The first round of RT-PCR for the TCR CDR3 was performed with the HTBI primer set and the Qiagen OneStep RT-PCR kit. Libraries were constructed in a second round of multiplex PCR, after which size selection and purification were carried out. The libraries were sequenced on an Illumina HiSeq2000 using paired-end 100 bp reads. Under the source paper's analysis protocol: SOAPnuke was used to process the raw data, with reads discarded if the reads contained adapters or uncalled bases, had a mean Phred below 15, or lacked an exact constant-primer or identifier match. COPE v1.2.5 was used to merge high-quality paired reads, and clonotypes were defined as unique nucleotide sequences. MiTCR v1.1 was used to align the clonotypes against IMGT TRBV, TRBD and TRBJ reference segments. The analysis included only V-J combinations with a frequency above 0.0001, which together covered approximately 99% of the repertoires. A TCS score was defined as the ratio between F50 (clonal expansion) and ExV (chaos), using BLOSUM62-based TCRdist between CDR3 peptides within each V-J. Welch's t-statistics and random forest reduced around 520 V-J features to 10 to 15, which were used in a naive Bayes classifier (R e1071). TCRdb applied fastp at Q25 and MiXCR to the public reads, then kept only in-frame beta chains. CDR3 protein sequences are deduplicated, and each keeps its most common genes and DNA. TCRdb, not the authors, supplied the V and J calls. The sample table contains more than 350,000 distinct CDR3 sequences; only one count was recorded for about 15% of them. The top ten hold 30% to 35% of the sample.

For CDR1 and CDR2, the germline V gene lists SGHRS and YFSETQ. Trimming costs V 4 bases and J 2 bases, and their ends lie 19 bases apart. Taken from cysteine to phenylalanine, the CDR3 has 16 residues. Only the CDR3 DNA stays, 48 bases, in frame from base 1. The sequence joins TRBV5-1 to TRBJ2-7, with a tentative D gene TRBD1 over 6 matching bases. Sequencing was performed on blood. This receptor was identified in a woman in her twenties or thirties with Graves' hyperthyroidism. CDR3 protein: CASSPTPGQKTYEQYF. At the DNA level, the sequence is TGCGCCAGCAGCCCAACACCGGGACAAAAAACCTACGAGCAGTACTTC.